The present TCR beta chain was sequenced within a study of CD8+ T cells in alopecia areata (dated by TCRdb to the late 2010s). For context, the study as a whole: The treated patients, all with moderate-to-severe alopecia areata, were enrolled in an open-label pilot trial of oral tofacitinib given at 5 to 10 mg twice daily. Scalp clonality was compared among normal scalp (n=4), patchy alopecia areata scalp (n=8), and alopecia totalis/universalis scalp (n=8). TCRbeta CDR3 regions were amplified by immunoSEQ multiplex PCR using 35 Vbeta forward and 13 Jbeta reverse primers. Disease severity in treated patients was measured with the SALT score, which quantifies the percentage of affected scalp surface area. The RNA source kit depended on sample type: the PAXgene miRNA kit for fixed scalp, the miRNeasy kit for PBMCs, and the RNeasy kit for mouse skin. Human TCRbeta sequencing covered scalp tissue and sorted CD4+ and CD8+ peripheral blood T cells from patchy and totalis/universalis alopecia areata patients and healthy controls. Biopsies were taken from tofacitinib-treated patients at baseline and again at 4 and 24 weeks into treatment, and several of those patients also had a later scalp biopsy. High-throughput TCRbeta sequencing was used to examine T cell clonal expansion in alopecia areata in both the C3H/HeJ mouse model and human patients. Patients stayed on tofacitinib for 6 to 18 months and then had 6 months of follow-up off drug so that delayed response and recurrence could be assessed. Beyond this particular receptor, the publication reports: Lesional scalp, especially in alopecia totalis/universalis, showed higher clonality and more expanded CD8+ clones than normal scalp, suggesting antigenic drive. With tofacitinib, both scalp clonality and the number of expanded CD8+ clones among the top 100 scalp clones went down significantly. Shared TCR sequences between patients were less evident than in mice, which may be partly attributable to HLA diversity in the patient population. Many expanded lesional clones were found to persist in scalp and blood during tofacitinib treatment, and relapse after treatment cessation may be partly explained by this persistence. The treated cohort was small, with a single nonresponder, so links between baseline CD8+ expansion and response need larger studies. Unlike mouse skin, where gammadelta T cells dominate, normal human skin contains resident alphabeta T cells that get sequenced too, which complicates analysis of the scalp TCR repertoire.

Looking up the germline V gene yields CDR1 MNHNS and CDR2 SASEGT. V lost 4 bases and J lost 5 bases; the stretch between them is 14 bases long. Taken from cysteine to phenylalanine, the CDR3 has 14 residues. Of the read, only the CDR3 DNA is kept; its 42 bases are in frame from base 1. A remark on this clone: Its cognate antigen has yet to be identified. No base quality values were provided; no much bigger clone lies one nucleotide off.

Per the publication, the treatment or condition label means: oral pan-JAK inhibitor, 5-10 mg twice daily. Lesional scalp punch biopsies and peripheral blood were obtained from alopecia areata patients. After PBMCs were isolated by density centrifugation and stained for CD3, CD4 and CD8, a FACSAria was used to sort CD4+ and CD8+ T cells. The library came from the immunoSEQ multiplex PCR assay. RNA was extracted from all samples and reverse transcribed into cDNA as template for TCR sequencing. SuperScript III was used for first-strand cDNA synthesis, primed with a 2:1 mix of oligo-dT and random hexamers. A synthetic immune receptor repertoire was used to measure amplification bias, and any remaining bias was corrected computationally. The authors' analysis ran thus. Raw reads were preprocessed for error removal, and CDR3 was defined according to IMGT conventions as running from the conserved cysteine to phenylalanine. Clonality was computed by normalizing Shannon entropy by log2 of the number of productive unique TCRs and subtracting the result from 1. Whether each scalp clone was CD4 or CD8 was inferred by checking scalp TCRbeta sequences against the CD4 and CD8 repertoires from sorted blood. The clones in this table, taken by TCRdb from immuneACCESS, are in-frame only. Not every clone is retained; where verified, under half of the shortfall comes from an unresolved V gene, and the cause of the rest is unknown. D and trimming come from the DNA, and the V and J calls and clone size come from that table. Across this sample there are roughly 230,000 clones, with over 40% seen only once. About 2.4% of the sample belongs to the ten largest clones.

The TCR sequence derives from a human donor with alopecia areata. Recombination linked TRBV6-1 to TRBJ1-1; no D gene can be assigned with confidence. This sample comprised CD4+ T cells sorted from blood, obtained between weeks 36 and 40, from a patient treated with tofacitinib. The DNA sequence follows: TGTGCCAGCAGTGGGACCGAGGGTAGTACTGAAGCTTTCTTT. It specifies CASSGTEGSTEAFF.